This TCR beta chain emerged from a study of cytomegalovirus exposure and HLA in healthy donors. The CDR3 contains 13 residues. Looked up from germline, CDR1 is MGHDK and CDR2 is SYGVNS. Trimming took off 5 bases at V and 0 bases at J, with 7 bases between the two ends. This table comes from immunoSEQ multiplex PCR, and its TCRdb copy is limited to in-frame clones, with some not included. The sample yields approximately 60,000 clones, roughly 94% seen once. This TCR derives from a young woman in good health and CMV-seropositive. The chain employs TRBV25-1 and TRBJ1-2; the D is unclear. Sequencing input: PBMCs. CDR3 coding DNA: TGTGCCAGCAGTAAAACAGCTAACTATGGCTACACCTTC. It translates to CASSKTANYGYTF.